This TCR beta chain was identified during a study of T cells after yellow fever vaccination (dated by TCRdb to the late 2010s). Background for the entire study: Libraries from fractions with low cell numbers were prepared with the SMART-Seq v4 Ultra Low Input RNA kit. Blood was collected at multiple timepoints before and after primary and secondary immunization, and bulk PBMC replicates and cell subsets were isolated. Two healthy male donors, one aged 18 to 30 and one aged 30 to 39 years, made up the cohort. To follow T-cell clones before and after both primary and booster YFV17D yellow fever vaccination, bulk TCR alpha and beta repertoires underwent longitudinal sequencing.

Here is what the overall study found, with its caveats: A small share of clonotypes was detected in both CD4 and CD8 compartments, with the overlap likely arising from convergent recombination. Most clones expanded after primary vaccination (approximately 97% of CD4 and roughly 90% of CD8) were re-detected after the booster, suggesting that broad memory maintenance occurred. Because abundant contaminating clonotypes from the bulk population could be contained in FACS-sorted repertoires, computational filtering was required. The study included only a couple of donors, which limits how far the findings can be generalized. Compared with the primary T-cell response, the secondary T-cell response was weaker but faster, peaking on day 5 rather than day 15.

TCR cDNA was synthesized by 5'RACE template switching, which introduced a universal primer site and unique molecular identifiers. Priming for cDNA synthesis came from both the TCR alpha and TCR beta constant segments. Library amplification involved two PCR steps, and the second step added sample barcodes and sequencing adapters. Libraries were sequenced on Illumina HiSeq 2500 (2x100 bp) or NovaSeq (2x150 bp). From the authors' description of their analysis: MIGEC handled demultiplexing of reads and collapsing into UMI consensus sequences, while MiXCR performed V(D)J alignment. Clonotypes responding to the vaccine were identified with edgeR on replicate PBMC samples, with the criteria of FDR below 0.01 and a log2 fold change above 5 up to day 15. Bulk clonotypes were assigned CD4 or CD8 identity according to which sequenced CD4 or CD8 repertoire held them at higher abundance. TCRdb reprocessed the public reads (quality trimming at Q25 with fastp, clone calling with MiXCR) and kept in-frame beta chains. Every entry covers one CDR3 protein and lists the most common genes and DNA from its rows. None of the V and J calls come from the authors' own analysis; TCRdb made them. For this sample the table gives around 610,000 distinct CDR3 sequences, of which less than 15% were detected only once. Clones ranked in the top ten supply roughly 13% of the sample.

This clonotype appeared a few times. The antigen it binds to is not known. Per-nucleotide qualities are absent, and no much larger clonotype sits a single base away. Clipping removes 8 bases from V and 4 bases from J, with 10 as the unmatched junction base count. CDR1 is given as GTSNPN and CDR2 as SVGIG, both from the germline V gene (reference sequence). The CDR3 has 14 amino acids, counting the end cysteine and phenylalanine. Solely the CDR3 DNA is kept, with 42 bases framed from the first base. This specimen's treatment or condition label, interpreted: live attenuated yellow fever vaccine strain. At each blood-draw timepoint, two biological replicates of bulk PBMCs were collected. PBMCs were isolated from peripheral blood using a standard Ficoll-Paque protocol. TriZol was used to extract RNA from bulk PBMCs, CD4 and CD8 fractions, and dextramer-positive and dextramer-negative fractions.

This clonotype originated in a man aged 30 to 39 who received the YFV17D yellow fever vaccine. The chain links TRBV30 with TRBJ2-3; 9 bases in the junction line up with TRBD2. The sequencing here drew on PBMCs, taken on the day of the yellow fever booster vaccination. The DNA sequence follows: TGTGCCAGAAGTAGCGGGAGTCCCCCAGATACGCAGTATTTT. Translated, it gives CARSSGSPPDTQYF. Full variable domain (CDR3 extended with the reference TRBV30 and TRBJ2-3 proteins): SQTIHQWPATLVQPVGSPLSLECTVEGTSNPNLYWYRQAAGRGLQLLFYSVGIGQISSEVPQNLSASRPQDRQFILSSKKLLLSDSGFYLCARSSGSPPDTQYFGPGTRLTVL.